This is a list of T cell receptor beta chains from one sample in a study of blood T cell repertoires in COVID-19. The data were produced by immunoSEQ multiplex PCR, yet TCRdb's version contains in-frame clones alone and is incomplete. The table includes fewer than 300,000 clones, 86% detected once. Sequencing input: peripheral blood. These TCRs come from a woman aged 25 to 45 with COVID-19, enrolled during active disease. Both conserved end residues are part of each CDR3. A D gene is named only where the DNA matches it firmly.

CDR3aa	d_gene	j_gene	v_gene
CAITEAPNTEAFF	NA	TRBJ1-1	TRBV10-3
CASKLAGGNTGELFF	TRBD2	TRBJ2-2	TRBV2
CASSTQVDYGYTF	NA	TRBJ1-2	TRBV5-4
CSVAYANYGYTF	NA	TRBJ1-2	TRBV29-1
CASGLLALTEAFF	NA	TRBJ1-1	TRBV2
CASSDRGEQYF	TRBD1	TRBJ2-7	TRBV19
CASSSITDTQYF	NA	TRBJ2-3	TRBV7-9
CASSLVGVTTGELFF	NA	TRBJ2-2	TRBV5-6
CASSPGSFLEGYGYTF	NA	TRBJ1-2	TRBV5-1
CSASSGSPLHF	NA	TRBJ1-6	TRBV20-1
CAIKRTGVGETQYF	TRBD1	TRBJ2-5	TRBV10-3
CASSPREVLAGGPYEQYF	TRBD2	TRBJ2-7	TRBV9
CASREGPHASYTEAFF	NA	TRBJ1-1	TRBV10-2
CAGGDSEGNTIYF	TRBD1	TRBJ1-3	TRBV28
CASTYRGSYEQYF	NA	TRBJ2-7	TRBV25-1
CASSLDRVGETQYF	TRBD1	TRBJ2-5	TRBV28
CASSEGQGVNQPQHF	TRBD1	TRBJ1-5	TRBV2
CASMTGVGQPQHF	TRBD1	TRBJ1-5	TRBV19
CAVGSWGRGQLNYGYTF	TRBD1	TRBJ1-2	TRBV28
CSVVVSGRGTEAFF	NA	TRBJ1-1	TRBV29-1
CASSITGAETYEQYF	TRBD1	TRBJ2-7	TRBV19
CASSPYKTGHTGELFF	TRBD1	TRBJ2-2	TRBV18
CASSQAAAAPLHF	NA	TRBJ1-6	TRBV3-1/TRBV3-2
CARSCPGTGLSNEQFF	TRBD1	TRBJ2-1	TRBV5-3
CASRPAPGLAYEQYF	TRBD2	TRBJ2-7	TRBV19
CASSPKRGASYNEQFF	NA	TRBJ2-1	TRBV14
CATSDWTGPGNEQFF	TRBD1	TRBJ2-1	TRBV24-1
CASSLDEEGVAFF	NA	TRBJ1-1	TRBV5-4
CASSILGTSGGTYQSEQYF	TRBD2	TRBJ2-7	TRBV7-6